The text below deals with one T cell receptor beta chain. No antigen is known for it. The entry originates in a study of PD-1 blockade in classical Hodgkin lymphoma. Study-wide results and limits: Repertoire difference causes, possibly disease activity or prior therapy, remain undefined. As was reported, newly diagnosed patients showed lower baseline TCR diversity than healthy donors did. There was a significant rise in CD4+ TCR diversity by C4D1, with no such rise for CD8+.

There are 15 residues in the CDR3. V trimming: 6 bases; J trimming: 6 bases; junction bases outside the gene matches: 12. From germline, CDR1 is MNHNY and CDR2 SVGAGI (reference sequence). Profiling relied on immunoSEQ multiplex PCR, and the TCRdb table lists in-frame clones only, not all of them. The sample comprises some 86,000 clones, less than 95% of which are singletons, and 2.9% rests with the top ten. Indicated time point: cycle 4 day 1 (C4D1), after six to seven weeks of nivolumab. Patients all relapsed after autologous stem cell transplantation, and there was variation in brentuximab vedotin exposure. Reported best responses ranged across complete response, partial response or progressive disease.

The TCR was taken from a human donor with classical Hodgkin lymphoma. The source material was peripheral blood mononuclear cells (PBMCs), sampled before the fourth cycle of nivolumab. The rearrangement uses TRBV6-6 and TRBJ2-5; 8 nucleotides agree with TRBD2. Here the CDR3 reads CASRLGLAGGKTQYF. DNA for the CDR3: TGTGCCAGCAGGTTAGGACTAGCAGGTGGAAAGACCCAGTACTTC.